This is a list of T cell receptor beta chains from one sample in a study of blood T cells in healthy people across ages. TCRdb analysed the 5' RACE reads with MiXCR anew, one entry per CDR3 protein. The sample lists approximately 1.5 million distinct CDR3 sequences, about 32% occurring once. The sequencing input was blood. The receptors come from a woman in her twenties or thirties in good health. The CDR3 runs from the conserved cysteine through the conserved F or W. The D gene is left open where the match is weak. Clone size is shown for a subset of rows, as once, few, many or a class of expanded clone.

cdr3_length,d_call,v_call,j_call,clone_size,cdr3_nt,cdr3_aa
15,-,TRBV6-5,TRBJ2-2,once,TGTGCCAGCAGTAAGGGGGGGCCCAGCACCGGGGAGCTGTTTTTT,CASSKGGPSTGELFF
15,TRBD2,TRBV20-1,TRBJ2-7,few,TGCAGTGCCCGGCCACTAGCGGGGAACTCCTACGAGCAGTACTTC,CSARPLAGNSYEQYF
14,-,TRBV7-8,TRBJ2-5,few,TGTGCCAGCAGCTTACAAGGCAAGCAAGAGACCCAGTACTTC,CASSLQGKQETQYF
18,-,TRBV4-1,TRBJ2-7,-,TGCGCCAGCAGCCAAGTCCCAGGCCAAAGCGGCTATTCCCACGAGCAGTACTTC,CASSQVPGQSGYSHEQYF
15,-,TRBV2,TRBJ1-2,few,TGTGCCAGCAGTGTACAGGGTAGAGCTAACTATGGCTACACCTTC,CASSVQGRANYGYTF
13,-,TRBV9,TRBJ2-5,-,TGTGCCAGCAGCACAAGGGACTTAGAGACCCAGTACTTC,CASSTRDLETQYF
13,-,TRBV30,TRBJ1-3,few,TGTGCCTGGAGTGCTAACTCTGGAAACACCATATATTTT,CAWSANSGNTIYF
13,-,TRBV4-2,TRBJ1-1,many,TGTGCCAGCAGCCAAGATTCGAACACTGAAGCTTTCTTT,CASSQDSNTEAFF
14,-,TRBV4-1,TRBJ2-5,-,TGCGCCAGCAGCCAAAGACACCTCCCGGGGGCCCAGTACTTC,CASSQRHLPGAQYF
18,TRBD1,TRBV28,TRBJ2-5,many,TGTGCCAGCATCCCTGGGACAGGGGAAAGGTTGTACCAAGAGACCCAGTACTTC,CASIPGTGERLYQETQYF
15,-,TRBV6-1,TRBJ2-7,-,TGTGCCAGCAGTGAGTCTACCCAGCCTTTCAACGAGCAGTACTTC,CASSESTQPFNEQYF
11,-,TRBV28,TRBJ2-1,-,TGTGCCGCCAACAGGTACAATGAGCAGTTCTTC,CAANRYNEQFF
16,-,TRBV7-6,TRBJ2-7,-,TGTGCCAGCAGCTTAATCGGGGTTGGGGGCTCCTACGAGCAGTACTTC,CASSLIGVGGSYEQYF
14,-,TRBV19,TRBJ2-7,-,TGTGCCAGTAGTATGACAGGGACTCTCTACGAGCAGTACTTC,CASSMTGTLYEQYF
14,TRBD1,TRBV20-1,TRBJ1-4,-,TGCAGTGCTAGAAATCTTGTTCAGGGGGCAAAACTGTTTTTT,CSARNLVQGAKLFF
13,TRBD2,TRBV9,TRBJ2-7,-,TGTGCCAGCAGCGAGCGTAGCGGGGGCGAGCAGTACTTC,CASSERSGGEQYF
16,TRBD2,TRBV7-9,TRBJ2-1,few,TGTGCCAGCAGCTCCCCGATCGAGCGGGAGTCCAATGAGCAGTTCTTC,CASSSPIERESNEQFF
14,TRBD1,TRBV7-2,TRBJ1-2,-,TGTGCCAGCAGCTCGCCCTCAGGGGGCGGGGGCTACACCTTC,CASSSPSGGGGYTF
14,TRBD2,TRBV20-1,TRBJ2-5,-,TGCAGTGCTAGAGGGACTAGCGGACAAGGGACCCAGTACTTC,CSARGTSGQGTQYF
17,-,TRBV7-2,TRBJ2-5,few,TGTGCCAGCAGCTTAGATTTTACTAGCCCCTCTTTGGAGACCCAGTACTTC,CASSLDFTSPSLETQYF
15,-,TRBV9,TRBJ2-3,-,TGTGCCAGCAGCGTAGTAACAGGGAGCACAGATACGCAGTATTTT,CASSVVTGSTDTQYF
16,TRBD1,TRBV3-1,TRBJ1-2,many,TGTGCCAGCAGCCTCCGATCTCAGGGGGTCAGCTATGGCTACACCTTC,CASSLRSQGVSYGYTF
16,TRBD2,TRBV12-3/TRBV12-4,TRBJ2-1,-,TGTGCCAGCAGTTGGCGTAGCGGGGGCTCCTACAATGAGCAGTTCTTC,CASSWRSGGSYNEQFF
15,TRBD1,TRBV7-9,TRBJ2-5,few,TGTGCCAGCAGCACCAGGGGGCAGGTGGGGGAGACCCAGTACTTC,CASSTRGQVGETQYF
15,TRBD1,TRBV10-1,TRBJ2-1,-,TGCGCCAACAGCGTTAGACAGGGGGGCTACAATGAGCAGTTCTTC,CANSVRQGGYNEQFF
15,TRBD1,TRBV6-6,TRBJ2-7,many,TGCGCCAGCAGCCCTTCGGGGACAGGAACCTACGAGCAGTACTTC,CASSPSGTGTYEQYF
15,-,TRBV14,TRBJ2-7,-,TGTGCCAGCAGCCAAGCCCGGGGAGCGACCTACGAGCAGTACTTC,CASSQARGATYEQYF
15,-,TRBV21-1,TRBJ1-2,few,TGTGCCAGCAACCTCGGACAGGACATCAACTATGGCTACACCTTC,CASNLGQDINYGYTF
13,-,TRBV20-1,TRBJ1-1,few,TGCAGTGCTAGTCAGGGATCGACCACTGAAGCTTTCTTT,CSASQGSTTEAFF
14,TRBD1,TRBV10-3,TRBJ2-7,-,TGTGCCATCAGTGGGACCGGGACAGGCTACGGGCAGTACTTC,CAISGTGTGYGQYF
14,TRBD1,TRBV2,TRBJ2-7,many,TGTGCCAGCAGTGCCGGGACAGTCCACTACGAGCAGTACTTC,CASSAGTVHYEQYF
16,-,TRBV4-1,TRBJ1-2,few,TGCGCCAGCAGCCAAGACCCAGGACGAACTAACTATGGCTACACCTTC,CASSQDPGRTNYGYTF
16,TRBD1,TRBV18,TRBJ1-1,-,TGTGCCAGCTCACCTATGACAGGGGCCATGAACACTGAAGCTTTCTTT,CASSPMTGAMNTEAFF
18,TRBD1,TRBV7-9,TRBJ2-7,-,TGTGCCAGCAGCGGAGTTAATGGACCGGGACAGGGGGCGGGGGAGCAGTACTTC,CASSGVNGPGQGAGEQYF